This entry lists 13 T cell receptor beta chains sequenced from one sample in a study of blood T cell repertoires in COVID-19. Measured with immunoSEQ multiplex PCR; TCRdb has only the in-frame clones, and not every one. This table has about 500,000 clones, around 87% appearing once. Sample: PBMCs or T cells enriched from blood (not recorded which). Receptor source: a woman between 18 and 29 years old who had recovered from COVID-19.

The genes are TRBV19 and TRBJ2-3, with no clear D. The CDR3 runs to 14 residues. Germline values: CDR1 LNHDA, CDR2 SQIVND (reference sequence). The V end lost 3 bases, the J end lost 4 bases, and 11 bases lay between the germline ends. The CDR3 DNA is TGTGCCAGTAGTATGTCCAGGTGGGCAGATACGCAGTATTTT. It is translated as CASSMSRWADTQYF. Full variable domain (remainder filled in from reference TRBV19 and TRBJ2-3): DGGITQSPKYLFRKEGQNVTLSCEQNLNHDAMYWYRQDPGQGLRLIYYSQIVNDFQKGDIAEGYSVSREKKESFPLTVTSAQKNPTAFYLCASSMSRWADTQYFGPGTRLTVL.

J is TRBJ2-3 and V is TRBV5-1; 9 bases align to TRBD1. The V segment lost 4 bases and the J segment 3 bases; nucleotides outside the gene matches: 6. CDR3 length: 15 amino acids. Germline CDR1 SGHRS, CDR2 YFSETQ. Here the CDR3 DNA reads TGCGCCAGCAGCGACCCGACAGGGGGGACAGATACGCAGTATTTT. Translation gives CASSDPTGGTDTQYF.

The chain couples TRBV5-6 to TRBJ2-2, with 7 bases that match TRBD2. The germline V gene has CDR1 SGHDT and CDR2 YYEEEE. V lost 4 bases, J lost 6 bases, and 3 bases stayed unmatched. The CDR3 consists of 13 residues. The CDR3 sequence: CASSRGGAGELFF. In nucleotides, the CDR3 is TGTGCCAGCAGCCGTGGGGGGGCCGGGGAGCTGTTTTTT.

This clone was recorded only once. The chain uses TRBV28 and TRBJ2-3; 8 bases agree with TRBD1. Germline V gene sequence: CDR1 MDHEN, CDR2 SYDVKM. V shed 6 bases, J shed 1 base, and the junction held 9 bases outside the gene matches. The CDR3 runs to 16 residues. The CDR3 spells CASSLGSDRGTDTQYF. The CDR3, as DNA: TGTGCCAGCAGCCTAGGGTCGGACAGGGGCACAGATACGCAGTATTTT.

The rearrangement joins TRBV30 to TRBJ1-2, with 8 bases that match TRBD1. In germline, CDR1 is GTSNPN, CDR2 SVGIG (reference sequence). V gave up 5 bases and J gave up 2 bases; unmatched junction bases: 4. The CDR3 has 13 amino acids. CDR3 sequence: CAWGTGRNYGYTF. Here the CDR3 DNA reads TGTGCCTGGGGGACAGGCAGGAACTATGGCTACACCTTC.

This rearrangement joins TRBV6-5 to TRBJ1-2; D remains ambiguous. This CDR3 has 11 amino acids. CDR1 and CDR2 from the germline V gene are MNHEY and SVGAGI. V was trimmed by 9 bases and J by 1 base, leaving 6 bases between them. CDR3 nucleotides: TGTGCCAGTCTCCTTAACTATGGCTACACCTTC. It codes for CASLLNYGYTF.

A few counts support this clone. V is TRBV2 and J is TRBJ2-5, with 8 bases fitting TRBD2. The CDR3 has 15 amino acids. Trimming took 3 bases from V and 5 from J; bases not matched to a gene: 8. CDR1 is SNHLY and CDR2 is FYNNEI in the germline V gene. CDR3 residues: CASSEDTSGWETQYF. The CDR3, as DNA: TGTGCCAGCAGTGAGGATACTAGCGGTTGGGAGACCCAGTACTTC.

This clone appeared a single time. The CDR3 here is CASSLDGTSGGNEQFF. The CDR3 DNA reads as TGTGCCAGCAGCTTAGATGGGACTAGCGGGGGGAACGAGCAGTTCTTC. The chain recombines TRBV11-3 with TRBJ2-1; 15 bases match TRBD2. The CDR3 extends over 16 amino acids. Germline assignment: CDR1 SGHNT and CDR2 YENEEA. V shed 0 bases, J shed 10 bases, and the junction held 4 bases outside the gene matches.

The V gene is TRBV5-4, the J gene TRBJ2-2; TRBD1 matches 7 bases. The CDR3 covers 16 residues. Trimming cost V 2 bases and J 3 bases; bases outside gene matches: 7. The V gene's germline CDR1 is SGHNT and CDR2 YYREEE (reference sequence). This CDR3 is CASSLERTGYTGELFF. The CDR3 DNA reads TGTGCCAGCAGCTTAGAGAGGACAGGATACACCGGGGAGCTGTTTTTT.

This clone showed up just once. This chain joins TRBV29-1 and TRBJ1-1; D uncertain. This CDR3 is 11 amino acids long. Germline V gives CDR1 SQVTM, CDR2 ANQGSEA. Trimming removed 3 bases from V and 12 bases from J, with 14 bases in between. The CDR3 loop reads CSVETGEVSFF. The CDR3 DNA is TGCAGCGTTGAGACCGGGGAGGTATCTTTCTTT.

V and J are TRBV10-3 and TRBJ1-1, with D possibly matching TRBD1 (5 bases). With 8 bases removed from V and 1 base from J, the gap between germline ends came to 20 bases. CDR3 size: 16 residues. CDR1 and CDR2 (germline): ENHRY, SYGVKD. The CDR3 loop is CAIRGGIGGTNTEAFF. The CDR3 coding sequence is TGTGCCATCCGTGGGGGTATCGGGGGAACGAACACTGAAGCTTTCTTT.

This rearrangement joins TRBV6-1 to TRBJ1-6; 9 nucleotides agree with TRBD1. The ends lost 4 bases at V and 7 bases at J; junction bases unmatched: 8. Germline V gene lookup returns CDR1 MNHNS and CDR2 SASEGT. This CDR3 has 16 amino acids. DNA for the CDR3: TGTGCCAGCAGTGTATCTCCGGGACAGGGAAATTCACCCCTCCACTTT. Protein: CASSVSPGQGNSPLHF.

This chain's CDR3 is CASSERQGAVEETQYF. DNA of the CDR3: TGTGCCAGCAGTGAACGTCAGGGGGCGGTGGAAGAGACCCAGTACTTC. The chain joins TRBV25-1 to TRBJ2-5; 8 bases line up with TRBD1. The length of the CDR3 is 16 residues. Looked up from germline, CDR1 is MGHDK and CDR2 is SYGVNS. V lost 2 bases to trimming and J lost 3 bases; unmatched junction nucleotides: 8.